This entry describes one T cell receptor (beta chain). The antigen remains unidentified. Germline CDR1 and CDR2: LGHDT and YNNKEL (reference sequence). With 1 base removed from V and 4 bases from J, the gap between germline ends came to 11 bases. The CDR3 length is 14 residues. This entry is derived from a study of response to subunit inactivated influenza vaccine. TCRdb called the RT-PCR reads again in MiXCR, with one record for every CDR3 protein. The table includes 600,000 to 850,000 distinct CDR3 sequences, 14% detected once. Study-wide points: The authors suggested that few new T cells are recruited per seasonal influenza vaccination.

The sequence derives from a man aged 50 to 60 who received an inactivated influenza vaccine. The starting material was PBMCs from blood, obtained about 14 days before vaccination. The rearrangement uses TRBV3-1 and TRBJ2-7; the D is unclear. CDR3 in DNA: TGTGCCAGCAGCCAAGGGTCCCTAGTATACGAGCAGTACTTC. Translated, it gives CASSQGSLVYEQYF.